The source of this TCR beta chain is a study of T-cell reconstitution after alpha-beta-depleted transplantation in children. The authors prepared the TCRbeta library with unique molecular identifiers. TCRdb re-analysed the PCR reads in MiXCR, keeping a single row per CDR3 protein. The table records 250,000 to 350,000 distinct CDR3 sequences, 9.9% of them present only once. The V and J ends lost 5 bases and 2 bases respectively, with 12 bases between them. The germline gives CDR1 DFQATT, CDR2 SNEGSKA (reference sequence). The CDR3 has 13 amino acids. This sequence joins TRBV20-1 and TRBJ1-2, with D perhaps TRBD1 (6 bases). The sequence derives from a human donor who donated a stem cell graft to a child with SCID. The sample in question was PBMCs from the stem cell graft donor, obtained from the stem cell graft. CDR3 region: CSASRQANYGYTF. CDR3 DNA sequence: TGCAGTGCTTCAAGACAGGCGAACTATGGCTACACCTTC.